Reported below is one T cell receptor beta chain. CDR3 length: 15 amino acids. Germline V gene lookup returns CDR1 KGHDR and CDR2 SFDVKD. Losses at the gene ends were 3 bases for V and 6 bases for J; bases not matched to a gene: 7. The sample comes from a study of blood T cell repertoires in COVID-19. On the study more broadly: COVID-19 samples, acute and convalescent, were from the United States, Italy and Spain. Nucleic acid was either cDNA or gDNA, and it came from T cells, B-cell-depleted T cells, or PBMCs.

Authors' analysis steps: Quantification of nucleated cells was approximated via reference gene primer amplification. Some clones are missing from TCRdb's copy, which holds only in-frame ones; the method was immunoSEQ multiplex PCR. V, J and clone size were drawn from that table, and D and trimming were deduced from the DNA. The data show about 330,000 clones, almost 85% seen once. The specimen sequenced was peripheral blood. The rearrangement joins TRBV24-1 to TRBJ2-3, with 8 positions matching TRBD1. The clonotype was recovered from a human donor in a cohort sampled during active COVID-19. This chain's CDR3 is CATSDRRGPGDTQYF. The DNA of the CDR3 is TGTGCCACCAGTGATCGCAGGGGGCCCGGCGATACGCAGTATTTT.